This TCR beta chain appears in the sequencing data of a study of blood T cell repertoires in COVID-19. This clone has more than one count but fewer than ten. The junction departs from the called germline gene at one end, perhaps through a read error. This CDR3 is 15 amino acids long. Germline CDR1 MGHDK, CDR2 SYGVNS. Some clones are missing from TCRdb's copy, which holds only in-frame ones; the method was immunoSEQ multiplex PCR. The table shows some 270,000 clones, with 65% to 90% occurring only once. The sequence was obtained from a woman between 50 and 59 years old with acute COVID-19. The sequenced sample consisted of PBMCs or T cells enriched from blood (not recorded which). The chain employs TRBV25-1 and TRBJ2-2; D perhaps matches TRBD1 (6 bases). The CDR3 region is CASGDDRRHTGELFF. The CDR3 coding sequence is TGTGCCAGCGGTGACGACAGGCGTCACACCGGGGAGCTGTTTTTT.